The sequence of this T cell receptor beta chain was determined in a study of blood T cell repertoires in COVID-19. Using immunoSEQ multiplex PCR, the repertoire was profiled, and TCRdb retains in-frame clones only, with some absent. Here the sample spans about 270,000 clones, approximately 90% being singletons. The study recruited people aged about 18 to 95 years across about 25 US areas. Clinical history reported by participants formed the basis on which cohorts were assigned. Sequencing was carried out using PBMCs or T cells enriched from blood (not recorded which). The sequence was collected from a woman aged 35 to 49 with acute COVID-19.

Written as DNA, the CDR3 is TGCGCCAGCAGCTTGGTAGCAGGCGGGCCCTATGGCTACACCTTC. Its protein is CASSLVAGGPYGYTF. The chain recombines TRBV5-1 with TRBJ1-2; D gene uncertain. In germline, CDR1 is SGHRS, CDR2 YFSETQ. V gave up 0 bases and J gave up 4 bases, with 13 bases separating them. The CDR3 contains 15 residues. The full variable domain, in which reference TRBV5-1 and TRBJ1-2 provide the parts outside the CDR3, is KAGVTQTPRYLIKTRGQQVTLSCSPISGHRSVSWYQQTPGQGLQFLFEYFSETQRNKGNFPGRFSGRQFSNSRSEMNVSTLELGDSALYLCASSLVAGGPYGYTFGSGTRLTVV.